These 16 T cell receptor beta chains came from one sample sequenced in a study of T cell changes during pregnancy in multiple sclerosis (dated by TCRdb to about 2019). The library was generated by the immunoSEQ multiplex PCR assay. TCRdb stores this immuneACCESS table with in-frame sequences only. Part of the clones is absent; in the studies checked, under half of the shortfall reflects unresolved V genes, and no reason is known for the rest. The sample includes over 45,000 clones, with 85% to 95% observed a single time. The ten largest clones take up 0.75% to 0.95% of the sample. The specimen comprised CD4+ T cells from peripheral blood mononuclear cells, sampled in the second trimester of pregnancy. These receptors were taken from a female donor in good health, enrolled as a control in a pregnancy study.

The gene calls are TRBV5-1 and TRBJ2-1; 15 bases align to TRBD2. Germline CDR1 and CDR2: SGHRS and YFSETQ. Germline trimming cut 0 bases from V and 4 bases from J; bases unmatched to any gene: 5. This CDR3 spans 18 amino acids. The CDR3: CASSLGTSGRGGYNEQFF. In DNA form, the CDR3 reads TGCGCCAGCAGCTTGGGGACTAGCGGGAGGGGGGGGTACAATGAGCAGTTCTTC.

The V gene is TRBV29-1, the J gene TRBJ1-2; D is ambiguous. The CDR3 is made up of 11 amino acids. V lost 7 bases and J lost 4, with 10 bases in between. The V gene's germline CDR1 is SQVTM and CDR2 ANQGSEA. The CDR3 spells CSGRGSYGYTF. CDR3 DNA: TGCAGCGGCCGAGGTAGCTATGGCTACACCTTC.

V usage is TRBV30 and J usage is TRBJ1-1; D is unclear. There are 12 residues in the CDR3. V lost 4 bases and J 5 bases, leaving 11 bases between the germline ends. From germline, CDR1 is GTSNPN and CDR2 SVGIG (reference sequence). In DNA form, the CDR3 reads TGTGCCTGGAAGGACGCGGGGACTGAAGCTTTCTTT. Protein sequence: CAWKDAGTEAFF.

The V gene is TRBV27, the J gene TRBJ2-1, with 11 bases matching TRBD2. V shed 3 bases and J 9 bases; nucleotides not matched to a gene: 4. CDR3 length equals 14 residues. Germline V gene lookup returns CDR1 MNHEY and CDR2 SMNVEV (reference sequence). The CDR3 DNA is TGTGCCAGCAGTTTTCCCGGACTAGCGGGTGAGCAGTTCTTC. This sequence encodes CASSFPGLAGEQFF.

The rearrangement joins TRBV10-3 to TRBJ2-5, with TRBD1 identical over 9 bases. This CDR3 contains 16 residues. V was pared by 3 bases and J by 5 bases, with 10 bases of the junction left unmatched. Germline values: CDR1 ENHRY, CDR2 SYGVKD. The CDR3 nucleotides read TGTGCCATCAGTGAAGGTCCGGGACAGGGTGTCGAGACCCAGTACTTC. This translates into CAISEGPGQGVETQYF.

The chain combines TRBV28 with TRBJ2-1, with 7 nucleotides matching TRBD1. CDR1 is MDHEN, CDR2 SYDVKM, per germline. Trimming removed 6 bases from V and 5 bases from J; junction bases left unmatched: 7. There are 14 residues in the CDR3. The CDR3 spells CASRSGTANNEQFF. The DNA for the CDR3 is TGTGCCAGCAGATCCGGGACAGCGAACAATGAGCAGTTCTTC. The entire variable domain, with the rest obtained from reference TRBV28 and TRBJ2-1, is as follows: DVKVTQSSRYLVKRTGEKVFLECVQDMDHENMFWYRQDPGLGLRLIYFSYDVKMKEKGDIPEGYSVSREKKERFSLILESASTNQTSMYLCASRSGTANNEQFFGPGTRLTVL.

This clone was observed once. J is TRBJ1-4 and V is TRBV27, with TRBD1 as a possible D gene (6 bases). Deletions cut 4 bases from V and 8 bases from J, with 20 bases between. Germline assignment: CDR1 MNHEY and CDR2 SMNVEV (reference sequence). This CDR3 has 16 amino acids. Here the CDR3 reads CASSSPRGPTREKLFF. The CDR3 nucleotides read TGTGCCAGCAGTTCCCCCAGGGGTCCGACCAGGGAAAAACTGTTTTTT. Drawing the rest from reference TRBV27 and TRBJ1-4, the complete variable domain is EAQVTQNPRYLITVTGKKLTVTCSQNMNHEYMSWYRQDPGLGLRQIYYSMNVEVTDKGDVPEGYKVSRKEKRNFPLILESPSPNQTSLYFCASSSPRGPTREKLFFGSGTQLSVL.

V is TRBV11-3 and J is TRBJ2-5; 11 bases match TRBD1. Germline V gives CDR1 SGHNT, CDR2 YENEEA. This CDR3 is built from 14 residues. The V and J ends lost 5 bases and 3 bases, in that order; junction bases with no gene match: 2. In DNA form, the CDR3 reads TGTGCCAGCAGCGGGACAGGGGGAAAAGAGACCCAGTACTTC. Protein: CASSGTGGKETQYF.

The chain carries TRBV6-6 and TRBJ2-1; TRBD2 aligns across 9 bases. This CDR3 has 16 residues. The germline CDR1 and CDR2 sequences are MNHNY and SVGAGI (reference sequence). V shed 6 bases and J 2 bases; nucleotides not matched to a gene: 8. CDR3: CASRPPGTSTYNEQFF. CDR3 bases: TGTGCCAGCAGACCCCCCGGGACTAGCACCTACAATGAGCAGTTCTTC.

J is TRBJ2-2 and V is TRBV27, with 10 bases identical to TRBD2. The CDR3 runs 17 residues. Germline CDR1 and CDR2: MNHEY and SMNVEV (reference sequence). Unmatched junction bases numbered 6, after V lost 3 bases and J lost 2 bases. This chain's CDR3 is CASSFPSGSRNTGELFF. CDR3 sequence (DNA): TGTGCCAGCAGTTTCCCTAGCGGGAGTCGAAACACCGGGGAGCTGTTTTTT.

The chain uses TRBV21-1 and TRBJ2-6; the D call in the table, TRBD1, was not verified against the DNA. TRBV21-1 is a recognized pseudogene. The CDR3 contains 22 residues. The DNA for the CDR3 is TGTGCCAGCAGCAAAGCAAGATGGGGGTGGACAGGGCCACACTCTGGGGCCAACGTCCTGACTTTC. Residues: CASSKARWGWTGPHSGANVLTF.

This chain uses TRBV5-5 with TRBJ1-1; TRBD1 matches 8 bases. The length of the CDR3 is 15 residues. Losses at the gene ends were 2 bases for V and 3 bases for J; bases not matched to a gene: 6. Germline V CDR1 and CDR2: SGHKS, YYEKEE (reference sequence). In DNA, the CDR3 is TGTGCCAGCAGCTTAGGGACAGGAGCCCACACTGAAGCTTTCTTT. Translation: CASSLGTGAHTEAFF.

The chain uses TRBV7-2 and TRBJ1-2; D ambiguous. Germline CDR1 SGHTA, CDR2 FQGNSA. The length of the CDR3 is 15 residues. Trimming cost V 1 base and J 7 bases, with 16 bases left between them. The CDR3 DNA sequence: TGTGCCAGCAGCTTAGATCGTCCAGCCCTAGTTGGCTACACCTTC. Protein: CASSLDRPALVGYTF. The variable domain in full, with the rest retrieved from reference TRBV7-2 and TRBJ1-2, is GAGVSQSPSNKVTEKGKDVELRCDPISGHTALYWYRQSLGQGLEFLIYFQGNSAPDKSGLPSDRFSAERTGGSVSTLTIQRTQQEDSAVYLCASSLDRPALVGYTFGSGTRLTVV.

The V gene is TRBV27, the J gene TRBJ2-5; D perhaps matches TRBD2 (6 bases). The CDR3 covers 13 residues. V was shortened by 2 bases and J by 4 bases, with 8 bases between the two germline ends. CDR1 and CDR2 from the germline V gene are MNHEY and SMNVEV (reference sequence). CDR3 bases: TGTGCCAGCAGTTTACTAGCGAGAGAGACCCAGTACTTC. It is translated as CASSLLARETQYF.

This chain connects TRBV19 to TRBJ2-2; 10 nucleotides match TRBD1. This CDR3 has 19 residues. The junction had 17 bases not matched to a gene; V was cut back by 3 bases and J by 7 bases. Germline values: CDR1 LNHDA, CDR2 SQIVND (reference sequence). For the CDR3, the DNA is TGTGCCAGTAGTATTAAACCGGGACAGGGGAAAATGATGGGCGGGGAGCTGTTTTTT. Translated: CASSIKPGQGKMMGGELFF. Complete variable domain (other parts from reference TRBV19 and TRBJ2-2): DGGITQSPKYLFRKEGQNVTLSCEQNLNHDAMYWYRQDPGQGLRLIYYSQIVNDFQKGDIAEGYSVSREKKESFPLTVTSAQKNPTAFYLCASSIKPGQGKMMGGELFFGEGSRLTVL.

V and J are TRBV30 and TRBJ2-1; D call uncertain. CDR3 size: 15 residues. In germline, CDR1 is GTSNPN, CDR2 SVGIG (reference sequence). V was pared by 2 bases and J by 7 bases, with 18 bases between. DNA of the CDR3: TGTGCCTGGAGTTTAGGATCTCTGGGCCTTAATGAGCAGTTCTTC. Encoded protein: CAWSLGSLGLNEQFF. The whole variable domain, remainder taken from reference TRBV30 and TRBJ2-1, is SQTIHQWPATLVQPVGSPLSLECTVEGTSNPNLYWYRQAAGRGLQLLFYSVGIGQISSEVPQNLSASRPQDRQFILSSKKLLLSDSGFYLCAWSLGSLGLNEQFFGPGTRLTVL.